This T cell receptor (beta chain) was documented in a study of patients and donors after allogeneic stem cell transplantation. The J segment lost 4 bases and the V segment lost 6 bases, leaving 8 bases of the junction unmatched. The CDR3 has 13 residues. CDR1 is SQVTM and CDR2 is ANQGSEA in the germline V gene. TCRdb re-called the RT-PCR reads with MiXCR, one entry per CDR3 protein. In the table there are 84,000 or so distinct CDR3 sequences, under 50% of which are singletons. This clonotype was seen a single time. The chain joins TRBV29-1 to TRBJ1-2; 7 bases agree with TRBD1. This receptor was identified in a human donor who was either an allogeneic HSCT recipient or a stem cell or donor lymphocyte infusion donor (not recorded which). It is not recorded whose cells these are; they may come from a transplant donor. The specimen was blood, either unsorted or a sorted T cell fraction (not recorded which). CDR3 amino acids: CSVSGTAFYGYTF. CDR3 sequence (DNA): TGCAGCGTCTCCGGGACAGCCTTCTATGGCTACACCTTC. Full variable domain (rest looked up from reference TRBV29-1 and TRBJ1-2): SAVISQKPSRDICQRGTSLTIQCQVDSQVTMMFWYRQQPGQSLTLIATANQGSEATYESGFVIDKFPISRPNLTFSTLTVSNMSPEDSSIYLCSVSGTAFYGYTFGSGTRLTVV.